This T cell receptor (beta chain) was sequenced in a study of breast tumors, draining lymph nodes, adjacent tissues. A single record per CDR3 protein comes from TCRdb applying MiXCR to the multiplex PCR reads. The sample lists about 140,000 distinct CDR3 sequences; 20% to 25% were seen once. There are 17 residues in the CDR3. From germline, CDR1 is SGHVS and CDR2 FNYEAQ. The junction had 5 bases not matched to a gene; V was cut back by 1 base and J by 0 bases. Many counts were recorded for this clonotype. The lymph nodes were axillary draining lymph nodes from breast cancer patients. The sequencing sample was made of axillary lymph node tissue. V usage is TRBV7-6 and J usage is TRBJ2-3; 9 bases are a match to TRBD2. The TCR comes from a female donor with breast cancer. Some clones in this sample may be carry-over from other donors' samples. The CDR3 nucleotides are TGTGCCAGCAGCTTAGGGGCTAGCGGGACTAGCACAGATACGCAGTATTTT. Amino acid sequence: CASSLGASGTSTDTQYF. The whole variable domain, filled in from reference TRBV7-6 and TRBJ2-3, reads GAGVSQSPRYKVTKRGQDVALRCDPISGHVSLYWYRQALGQGPEFLTYFNYEAQQDKSGLPNDRFSAERPEGSISTLTIQRTEQRDSAMYRCASSLGASGTSTDTQYFGPGTRLTVL.